This T cell receptor (beta chain) was found in a study of OX40 agonist ivuxolimab in advanced cancers. Method: immunoSEQ multiplex PCR; TCRdb's copy keeps in-frame clones and lacks some. The table lists 45,000 to 65,000 clones, approximately 80% of them singletons. The germline V gene encodes CDR1 MNHNS and CDR2 SASEGT. Between the trimmed V and J ends, which lost 6 bases and 2 bases, there was a span of 10 bases. The CDR3 length is 14 residues. The clonotype originates from an adult with an advanced solid tumor such as melanoma, head and neck, liver or kidney cancer. V and J are TRBV6-1 and TRBJ1-4; D is uncertain. The source material was CD4+ or CD8+ T cells sorted from blood, sampled in a trial of the OX40 agonist ivuxolimab. This CDR3 is CASSTGNTNEKLFF. The CDR3, as DNA: TGTGCCAGCAGCACGGGTAACACTAATGAAAAACTGTTTTTT.